The next 32 T cell receptor beta chains were all read from a single sample in a study of blood T cell repertoires in COVID-19. Generated by immunoSEQ multiplex PCR, the TCRdb table keeps only in-frame clones and is missing some. In the table there are approximately 300,000 clones, approximately 82% of which are singletons. Sequences were obtained from peripheral blood. These TCRs come from a woman aged 50 to 65 with acute or convalescent COVID-19.

The chain is built from TRBV5-1 and TRBJ1-1; 7 bases map to TRBD1. This CDR3 is 15 amino acids long. Looked up from germline, CDR1 is SGHRS and CDR2 is YFSETQ. V shed 0 bases and J 0 bases; nucleotides not matched to a gene: 2. The CDR3 loop is CASSLVGGMNTEAFF. DNA of the CDR3: TGCGCCAGCAGCTTGGTAGGGGGCATGAACACTGAAGCTTTCTTT.

The rearrangement uses TRBV19 and TRBJ1-5, with 8 bases aligning to TRBD1. CDR3 length: 19 residues. CDR1 and CDR2 (germline): LNHDA, SQIVND (reference sequence). Germline trimming cut 7 bases from V and 0 bases from J; bases unmatched to any gene: 17. The chain's CDR3 is CASTPGYRGADYSNQPQHF. CDR3 nucleotides: TGTGCCAGTACCCCAGGCTACAGGGGGGCCGATTATAGCAATCAGCCCCAGCATTTT.

The rearrangement uses TRBV2 and TRBJ1-1; TRBD1 might be the D (6 bases). This CDR3 region has 18 residues. CDR1 is SNHLY, CDR2 FYNNEI, per germline. V dropped 5 bases and J dropped 0 bases, with 22 bases sitting between them. The CDR3 DNA reads as TGTGCCAGCAGTACCCCTATTGACTGGACAGCCCTGAACACTGAAGCTTTCTTT. This encodes CASSTPIDWTALNTEAFF.

The chain carries TRBV5-1 and TRBJ1-5; TRBD1 matches at 10 bases. Trimming took 4 bases from V and 1 from J; bases not matched to a gene: 8. The length of the CDR3 is 17 residues. Germline CDR1 SGHRS, CDR2 YFSETQ. The CDR3: CASSRGTDRGSNQPQHF. The CDR3 DNA is TGCGCCAGCAGCCGGGGGACGGACAGGGGGAGCAATCAGCCCCAGCATTTT. Looking up the rest from reference TRBV5-1 and TRBJ1-5 gives the full variable domain: KAGVTQTPRYLIKTRGQQVTLSCSPISGHRSVSWYQQTPGQGLQFLFEYFSETQRNKGNFPGRFSGRQFSNSRSEMNVSTLELGDSALYLCASSRGTDRGSNQPQHFGDGTRLSIL.

The CDR3 is CASSLSAPTNSPLHF. In DNA, the CDR3 is TGTGCCAGCAGCTTAAGCGCGCCAACCAATTCACCCCTCCACTTT. The chain has TRBV11-2 and TRBJ1-6; no clear D gene. Germline values: CDR1 SGHAT, CDR2 FQNNGV. The V and J ends lost 2 bases and 7 bases respectively, with 12 bases between them. The CDR3 is 15 residues long.

DNA of the CDR3: TGCGCCAGCAGCCTGACAGGGGGCGAAAGAAACACCATATATTTT. It translates to CASSLTGGERNTIYF. The chain joins TRBV5-1 to TRBJ1-3; 10 bases map to TRBD1. CDR3 length equals 15 residues. Germline V gives CDR1 SGHRS, CDR2 YFSETQ. V lost 4 bases and J lost 5; bases outside the gene matches: 6.

For the CDR3, the DNA is TGTGCCAGCAGCTTGGACAGGGATGTAGAGACCCAGTACTTC. It translates to CASSLDRDVETQYF. This chain links TRBV7-8 with TRBJ2-5; 8 positions agree with TRBD1. CDR3 length: 14 amino acids. V lost 3 bases, J lost 4 bases, and 4 bases stayed unmatched. The V gene's germline CDR1 is SGHVS and CDR2 FQNEAQ.

The genes are TRBV6-6 and TRBJ2-5; 14 positions agree with TRBD2. There are 17 residues in the CDR3. The germline gives CDR1 MNHNY, CDR2 SVGAGI (reference sequence). Trimming at V came to 5 bases and at J to 5 bases, leaving 10 bases not matched to a gene. The CDR3 reads CASSPGTSGSLGETQYF. The CDR3 nucleotides read TGTGCCAGCAGTCCTGGGACTAGCGGGAGTCTGGGGGAGACCCAGTACTTC.

The chain recombines TRBV18 with TRBJ1-1, with 9 bases aligning to TRBD1. The CDR3 is 13 residues long. Germline lookup yields CDR1 KGHSH and CDR2 LQKENI. The V gene end was trimmed by 5 bases and the J gene end by 10 bases; junction bases not matched to a gene: 8. CDR3 residues: CASSMGQGDGAFF. In nucleotides, the CDR3 is TGTGCCAGCTCAATGGGACAGGGTGACGGAGCTTTCTTT.

The chain links TRBV7-2 to TRBJ1-4; 10 bases fit TRBD1. The CDR3 contains 15 residues. CDR1 is SGHTA and CDR2 is FQGNSA in the germline V gene. Trimming cost V 1 base and J 8 bases; bases outside gene matches: 4. This CDR3 is CASSLVTGGVEKLFF. CDR3 DNA sequence: TGTGCCAGCAGCTTAGTGACAGGGGGCGTAGAAAAACTGTTTTTT.

This clone was observed a few times. The CDR3 region has the DNA TGCGCCAGCAGCCTCCGACAGGGTAACACTGAAGCTTTCTTT. Its protein is CASSLRQGNTEAFF. The chain uses TRBV4-1 and TRBJ1-1; 7 bases agree with TRBD1. Unmatched junction bases numbered 4, after V lost 4 bases and J lost 2 bases. Germline assignment: CDR1 MGHRA and CDR2 YSYEKL. The CDR3 is 14 amino acids.

This clone was detected only a few times. Written as DNA, the CDR3 is TGTGCCAGCAGCCAAGAAAAACGGGGGATCTACAATGAGCAGTTCTTC. Its translation is CASSQEKRGIYNEQFF. This sequence joins TRBV3-1 (or the pseudogene TRBV3-2) and TRBJ2-1, with a possible D match to TRBD2 (6 bases). CDR3 size: 16 residues. Germline V gene sequence: CDR1 LGHDT, CDR2 YNNKEL (reference sequence). V was shortened by 0 bases and J by 3 bases, with 12 bases between the two germline ends.

The chain joins TRBV6-5 to TRBJ2-1; a possible D gene is TRBD1 (5 bases). CDR1 is MNHEY, CDR2 SVGAGI, per germline. CDR3 length: 12 residues. Trimming removed 9 bases at V and 5 bases at J, with 11 bases between. CDR3 nucleotides: TGTGCCAGTACGACAGAGAACAATGAGCAGTTCTTC. Residues: CASTTENNEQFF.

The J gene is TRBJ1-1, the V gene TRBV2, with D unclear. The germline CDR1 and CDR2 sequences are SNHLY and FYNNEI. The V end lost 7 bases, the J end lost 4 bases, and 16 bases lay between the germline ends. This CDR3 contains 14 residues. The CDR3 DNA sequence: TGTGCCAGCATCGATCGGAATCCTAGCACTGAAGCTTTCTTT. It encodes CASIDRNPSTEAFF. The variable domain in full, with the rest retrieved from reference TRBV2 and TRBJ1-1, is EPEVTQTPSHQVTQMGQEVILRCVPISNHLYFYWYRQILGQKVEFLVSFYNNEISEKSEIFDDQFSVERPDGSNFTLKIRSTKLEDSAMYFCASIDRNPSTEAFFGQGTRLTVV.

This chain connects TRBV19 to TRBJ1-2; D call uncertain. V dropped 5 bases and J dropped 3 bases, with 10 bases sitting between them. The CDR3 totals 13 residues. Germline loops: CDR1 LNHDA, CDR2 SQIVND (reference sequence). This CDR3 reads CASSRRIDYGYTF. The CDR3 DNA is TGTGCCAGTAGTCGCAGGATTGACTATGGCTACACCTTC.

The chain carries TRBV5-4 and TRBJ1-6; 7 bases are shared with TRBD1. V shed 4 bases and J 5 bases; nucleotides not matched to a gene: 3. Germline values: CDR1 SGHNT, CDR2 YYREEE (reference sequence). The CDR3 consists of 14 residues. The CDR3 loop reads CASSVDRDNSPLHF. The DNA of the CDR3 is TGTGCCAGCAGCGTCGACAGGGATAATTCACCCCTCCACTTT.

The V gene is TRBV28, the J gene TRBJ1-1, with TRBD1 identical over 7 bases. J lost 4 bases, V lost 7 bases, and 18 bases had no gene match. Germline CDR1 and CDR2: MDHEN and SYDVKM. This CDR3 spans 17 amino acids. CDR3 in amino acids: CASIPEGAEFVGTEAFF. Here the CDR3 DNA reads TGTGCCAGCATCCCCGAGGGGGCAGAGTTCGTTGGCACTGAAGCTTTCTTT.

The V and J genes are TRBV19 and TRBJ1-4, with D possibly being TRBD1 (5 bases). The germline gives CDR1 LNHDA, CDR2 SQIVND (reference sequence). The CDR3 runs to 14 residues. V was trimmed by 5 bases and J by 5 bases, leaving 12 bases between them. The CDR3 loop reads CASSPGGDNEKLFF. The DNA of the CDR3 is TGTGCCAGTAGTCCCGGGGGAGACAATGAAAAACTGTTTTTT.

The chain uses TRBV6-4 and TRBJ2-1; the D gene is possibly TRBD2 (5 bases). Trimming left V 8 bases short and J 6 bases short, with 20 bases between. Germline V gives CDR1 MRHNA, CDR2 SNTAGT. The CDR3 loop spans 15 amino acids. CDR3 residues: CASGPPGSRGNEQFF. CDR3 bases: TGTGCCAGCGGCCCACCGGGGTCACGGGGCAATGAGCAGTTCTTC.

The rearrangement links TRBV9 to TRBJ2-3; 8 bases line up with TRBD1. Per the germline V gene, CDR1 is SGDLS and CDR2 is YYNGEE. This CDR3 has 15 residues. J lost 2 bases, V lost 3 bases, and 5 bases had no gene match. CDR3 sequence: CASSDSGQDTDTQYF. As DNA, the CDR3 is TGTGCCAGCAGCGACTCGGGACAGGACACAGATACGCAGTATTTT.

This clone was detected once. The chain has TRBV4-2 and TRBJ2-5; TRBD1 matches 12 bases. The CDR3 runs 17 residues. Trimming removed 0 bases from V and 5 bases from J; junction bases left unmatched: 7. Germline V gives CDR1 LGHNA, CDR2 YNFKEQ. The CDR3 nucleotides are TGTGCCAGCAGCCAAGATCCGGGACAGGGGGCCGGCGAGACCCAGTACTTC. It codes for CASSQDPGQGAGETQYF.

DNA for the CDR3: TGTGCCAGCAGCCAAGATCGGGGGGCCAGGGCAGATACGCAGTATTTT. Encoded protein: CASSQDRGARADTQYF. The chain recombines TRBV14 with TRBJ2-3; a possible D gene is TRBD2 (7 bases). CDR1 is SGHDN and CDR2 is FVKESK in the germline V gene. The CDR3 runs 16 residues. V was trimmed by 0 bases and J by 4 bases, leaving 14 bases between them.

The CDR3 DNA is TGTGCCAGCAGTTACTGGGGCGGCACTGAAGCTTTCTTT. Translated: CASSYWGGTEAFF. V and J are TRBV6-5 and TRBJ1-1; weak D call: TRBD1 (5 bases). V lost 1 base and J 4 bases, leaving 7 bases between the germline ends. CDR1 and CDR2 (germline): MNHEY, SVGAGI. This CDR3 is 13 amino acids long.

The chain carries TRBV6-5 and TRBJ2-7; 7 bases agree with TRBD2. This CDR3 spans 14 amino acids. V trimming: 6 bases; J trimming: 5 bases; junction bases outside the gene matches: 10. Germline CDR1 MNHEY, CDR2 SVGAGI. The CDR3 DNA follows: TGTGCCAGCAGCTTAGCGGGCGAGGACGACGAGCAGTACTTC. It specifies CASSLAGEDDEQYF.

The rearrangement joins TRBV2 to TRBJ1-2; TRBD1 is a possible D gene (6 bases). The CDR3 sequence is 15 residues long. The germline gives CDR1 SNHLY, CDR2 FYNNEI. The ends were cut back, 4 bases at V and 6 bases at J, with 18 bases in the middle. Written as DNA, the CDR3 is TGTGCCAGCAGTGTGTGGGGGGGGCGAGGAGATGGCTACACCTTC. As protein: CASSVWGGRGDGYTF.

This clone was counted once. V is TRBV2 and J is TRBJ1-4, with D maybe TRBD1 (5 bases). This CDR3 has 14 residues. V was trimmed by 2 bases and J by 8 bases, leaving 12 bases between them. Germline CDR1 SNHLY, CDR2 FYNNEI. As DNA, the CDR3 is TGTGCCAGCAGTGAAATCCAGGGTGGGGAAAAACTGTTTTTT. Translating gives CASSEIQGGEKLFF.

The chain links TRBV10-2 to TRBJ1-1; TRBD1 aligns across 9 bases. The CDR3 extends over 16 amino acids. Trimming at V came to 4 bases and at J to 0 bases, leaving 6 bases not matched to a gene. CDR1 and CDR2 from the germline V gene are WSHSY and SAAADI. This CDR3 reads CASSGAGQGMNTEAFF. Written as DNA, the CDR3 is TGCGCCAGCAGTGGGGCGGGACAGGGTATGAACACTGAAGCTTTCTTT.

Concerning this clone: The germline gene is not matched at one end of the junction; a read error may be the cause. V gene TRBV6-1 combines with J gene TRBJ1-2; D is undetermined. This CDR3 comprises 14 residues. The germline gives CDR1 MNHNS, CDR2 SASEGT. CDR3 sequence (DNA): TGTGCCAGCAGAGAAGCGGGGAGTAGGTATGGCTACACCTTC. It yields the protein CASREAGSRYGYTF.

This clone was detected only a few times. This chain links TRBV12-5 with TRBJ1-2; the D gene is possibly TRBD1 (6 bases). CDR1 is LGHNT and CDR2 is FRNRAP in the germline V gene. V gave up 5 bases and J gave up 2 bases, with 9 bases separating them. The CDR3 loop spans 13 amino acids. CDR3 protein: CASGTQGNYGYTF. In DNA, the CDR3 is TGTGCTAGTGGTACACAGGGAAACTATGGCTACACCTTC.

The chain employs TRBV4-1 and TRBJ1-2, with 7 bases matching TRBD1. Germline values: CDR1 MGHRA, CDR2 YSYEKL. The CDR3 runs 15 residues. V lost 1 base, J lost 2 bases, and 4 bases stayed unmatched. The CDR3 bases are TGCGCCAGCAGCCAAGGACAGGGCCCGAACTATGGCTACACCTTC. Translating it yields CASSQGQGPNYGYTF.

This clone occurred once. For the CDR3, the DNA is TGTGCCAGCAGTCCCAGTTCCAGGGGACAGGGGTACTTAACTGAAGCTTTCTTT. Its translation: CASSPSSRGQGYLTEAFF. The chain joins TRBV6-4 to TRBJ1-1; 10 bases fit TRBD1. The CDR3 length is 18 residues. V shed 5 bases and J 5 bases; nucleotides not matched to a gene: 17. Germline loops: CDR1 MRHNA, CDR2 SNTAGT.

J is TRBJ1-5 and V is TRBV5-8, with a possible D match to TRBD1 (5 bases). The CDR3 totals 14 residues. V gave up 1 base and J gave up 6 bases, with 11 bases separating them. CDR1 and CDR2 from the germline V gene are SGHTS and YDEGEE. CDR3 nucleotide sequence: TGTGCCAGCAGCTTGAACAAAGGGGTTCAGCCCCAGCATTTT. Encoded protein: CASSLNKGVQPQHF.